These T cell receptor beta chains were read from a single sample in a study of OX40 agonist ivuxolimab in advanced cancers. Sequencing used immunoSEQ multiplex PCR; TCRdb keeps in-frame clones, though not all of them. The sample lists about 51,000 clones, about 78% occurring once. Sequences were derived from CD4+ or CD8+ T cells sorted from blood, sampled in a trial of the OX40 agonist ivuxolimab. The origin of the receptors is an adult with an advanced solid tumor such as melanoma, head and neck, liver or kidney cancer. CDR3s include the opening cysteine and the closing phenylalanine or tryptophan. D genes are given only for firm matches. The size entry is marked missing in some rows and otherwise reads once, few, many or a size class.

CDR3 DNA,CDR3 protein,J gene,D gene,clone size,V gene
TGCGCCAGCAGCTTGGGTACGGACCATGAGGTCTATGGCTACACCTTC,CASSLGTDHEVYGYTF,TRBJ1-2,.,once,TRBV5-1
TGTGCCAGCAGCTTTCATAGCGGGGTGGGGTCCTACGAGCAGTACTTC,CASSFHSGVGSYEQYF,TRBJ2-7,TRBD2,.,TRBV7-2
TGTGCCAGCAGTGGTCAACAGGGGGCAGGGGAGGAAAAACTGTTTTTT,CASSGQQGAGEEKLFF,TRBJ1-4,TRBD1,.,TRBV6-1
TGTGCCAGCAGCCCCAGGGGGATTGCCTACAATGAGCAGTTCTTC,CASSPRGIAYNEQFF,TRBJ2-1,TRBD1,.,TRBV7-2
TGCGCCAGCAGCCAAGGCAGCGGGGGGAGCTCCTACAATGAGCAGTTCTTC,CASSQGSGGSSYNEQFF,TRBJ2-1,TRBD2,.,TRBV4-1
TGTGCCAGCAGTCTCGCGGGACAGGGGGATCAGCCCCAGCATTTT,CASSLAGQGDQPQHF,TRBJ1-5,TRBD1,.,TRBV6-1
TGCGCCAGCAGCCAAGGAGAGCGGGTGGGTGAGCAGTTCTTC,CASSQGERVGEQFF,TRBJ2-1,.,.,TRBV4-1
TGTGCCTGGAGTCTAGTAATGAACACTGAAGCTTTCTTT,CAWSLVMNTEAFF,TRBJ1-1,.,.,TRBV30
TGTGCCAGCAGTCCCCGTGAAGGCACCGTCTACGAGCAGTACTTC,CASSPREGTVYEQYF,TRBJ2-7,.,.,TRBV27
TGTGCCAGCAGCTTAGGTGGACAGTCCGGGGAGCTGTTTTTT,CASSLGGQSGELFF,TRBJ2-2,.,.,TRBV7-9
TGCGCCACCCGTATAAGGGCGAGCACCGGGGAGCTGTTTTTT,CATRIRASTGELFF,TRBJ2-2,.,once,TRBV5-1
TGTGCCAGCAGTCCCGGGACAGGGGGCTCTAAGGTCCCTGAAGCTTTCTTT,CASSPGTGGSKVPEAFF,TRBJ1-1,TRBD1,.,TRBV27
TGTGCCAGCAGCTCTAATCCGGGACAGATGACGAAAGCTTTCTTT,CASSSNPGQMTKAFF,TRBJ1-1,TRBD1,large,TRBV7-3
TGTGCCAGCAGCTTGGGGGGACTAGGCTCCTACAATGAGCAGTTCTTC,CASSLGGLGSYNEQFF,TRBJ2-1,TRBD2,.,TRBV5-6
TGTGCCAGCAGCATTACAGGGGACAATGAGCAGTTCTTC,CASSITGDNEQFF,TRBJ2-1,TRBD1,.,TRBV7-3
TGTGCCAGCAGCGTAGCGGGGGACTCCTACAATGAGCAGTTCTTC,CASSVAGDSYNEQFF,TRBJ2-1,.,.,TRBV9
TGTGCCAGTAGTTCACAGGCGGGAACTGAAGCTTTCTTT,CASSSQAGTEAFF,TRBJ1-1,.,.,TRBV19
TGTGCCAGTAGTATAGGCCAGGGAAGGGCTGGGGCCAACGTCCTGACTTTC,CASSIGQGRAGANVLTF,TRBJ2-6,.,.,TRBV19
TGTGCCAGCAGCTCCTCCACAGGCACCTACAATGAGCAGTTCTTC,CASSSSTGTYNEQFF,TRBJ2-1,.,.,TRBV7-2
TGTGCCTGGAGTTTTCTAGGACATGATGGCTACACCTTC,CAWSFLGHDGYTF,TRBJ1-2,.,.,TRBV30
TGTGCCAGCACTCCCTCGGGACAGGGGAGTAATGGCTACACCTTC,CASTPSGQGSNGYTF,TRBJ1-2,TRBD1,once,TRBV6-5
TGTGCCACCAGCAGAGCCCTCTATGGCTACACCTTC,CATSRALYGYTF,TRBJ1-2,.,.,TRBV15
TGTGCCAGTAGTAGGGCAACAGCCCCGCGGGGCTATGGCTACACCTTC,CASSRATAPRGYGYTF,TRBJ1-2,.,.,TRBV19
TGTGCCAGCAGCCAAGGGACAGAGGCCGGAAACACCATATATTTT,CASSQGTEAGNTIYF,TRBJ1-3,.,.,TRBV4-2
TGTGCCAGCAGCCCGCGGGCAGGGGGCACTGAAGCTTTCTTT,CASSPRAGGTEAFF,TRBJ1-1,TRBD1,.,TRBV11-2